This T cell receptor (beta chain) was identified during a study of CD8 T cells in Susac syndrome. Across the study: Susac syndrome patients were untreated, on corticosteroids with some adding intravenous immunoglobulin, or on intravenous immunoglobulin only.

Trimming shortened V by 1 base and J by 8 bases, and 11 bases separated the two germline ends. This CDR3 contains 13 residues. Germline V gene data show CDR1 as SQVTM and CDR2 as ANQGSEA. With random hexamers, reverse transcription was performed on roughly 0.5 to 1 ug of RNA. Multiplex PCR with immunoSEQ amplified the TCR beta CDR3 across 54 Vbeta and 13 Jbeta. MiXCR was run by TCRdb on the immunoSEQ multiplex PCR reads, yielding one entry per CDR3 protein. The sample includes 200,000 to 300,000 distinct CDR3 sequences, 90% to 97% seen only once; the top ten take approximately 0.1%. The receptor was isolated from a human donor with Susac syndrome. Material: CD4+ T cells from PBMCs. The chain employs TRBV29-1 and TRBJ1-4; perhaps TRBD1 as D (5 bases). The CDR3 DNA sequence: TGCAGCGTTGAAGTAGGGGTGGGCGAAAAACTGTTTTTT. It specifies CSVEVGVGEKLFF.